This passage covers 26 T cell receptor beta chains from one sample sequenced in a study of T cell responses to AZD1222 COVID-19 vaccine. Data came from immunoSEQ multiplex PCR; TCRdb stores just in-frame clones and leaves some out. The data show about 81,000 clones, with approximately 85% seen just once and around 3.7% held by the top ten. Sequencing was performed on peripheral blood, taken 28 days after the second AZD1222 dose. The receptors derive from an adult who received the AZD1222 COVID-19 vaccine.

A word on this clone: At one of its ends the junction is not consistent with the germline gene, which may arise from a read error. The CDR3 is CASSPGWVQGPSGANVLAF. DNA of the CDR3: TGTGCCAGCAGCCCGGGGTGGGTCCAGGGACCCTCTGGGGCCAACGTCCTGGCTTTC. The V and J genes are TRBV11-2 and TRBJ2-6, with D possibly called TRBD1 or TRBD2 (5 bases each). Germline lookup yields CDR1 SGHAT and CDR2 FQNNGV. The CDR3 covers 19 residues.

DNA of the CDR3: TGTGCCAGCAGCCAGGCCAGGGGCTCTGGAAACACCATATATTTT. This encodes CASSQARGSGNTIYF. This chain joins TRBV4-2 and TRBJ1-3; a possible D gene is TRBD1 (6 bases). CDR3 length: 15 residues. The germline gives CDR1 LGHNA, CDR2 YNFKEQ. V shed 3 bases and J shed 0 bases, with 9 bases lying between them.

V gene TRBV7-3 combines with J gene TRBJ2-5; tentatively, D is TRBD1 or TRBD2 (5 bases each). Trimming stripped 5 bases from V and 5 bases from J, with 15 bases between. The CDR3 has 14 residues. Per the germline V gene, CDR1 is SGHTA and CDR2 is FQGTGA. The CDR3 reads CASSTSGPGETQYF. The CDR3 region has the DNA TGTGCCAGCAGCACCTCGGGGCCGGGGGAGACCCAGTACTTC.

The rearrangement uses TRBV7-3 and TRBJ2-7; D not certain. Germline V gene data show CDR1 as SGHTA and CDR2 as FQGTGA. Deletions cut 2 bases from V and 1 base from J, with 6 bases between. The CDR3 has 13 residues. This CDR3 reads CASSLSPSYEQYF. In DNA, the CDR3 is TGTGCCAGCAGCTTATCGCCGTCCTACGAGCAGTACTTC. Drawing the rest from reference TRBV7-3 and TRBJ2-7, the complete variable domain is GAGVSQTPSNKVTEKGKYVELRCDPISGHTALYWYRQSLGQGPEFLIYFQGTGAADDSGLPNDRFFAVRPEGSVSTLKIQRTERGDSAVYLCASSLSPSYEQYFGPGTRLTVT.

The genes are TRBV5-1 and TRBJ1-2; 7 nucleotides match TRBD1. Trimming at V came to 4 bases and at J to 7 bases, leaving 13 bases not matched to a gene. Looked up from germline, CDR1 is SGHRS and CDR2 is YFSETQ. This CDR3 contains 15 residues. CDR3 nucleotides: TGCGCCAGCAGCCTATCGGACAGGTGGGGTGGTGGCTACACCTTC. This encodes CASSLSDRWGGGYTF.

The genes are TRBV24-1 and TRBJ2-5, with TRBD1 matching 7 bases. CDR3 length: 12 amino acids. Germline V gene sequence: CDR1 KGHDR, CDR2 SFDVKD. With 12 bases clipped from V and 5 bases from J, the junction kept 8 bases outside the gene matches. The CDR3 sequence: CASEGAGETQYF. DNA of the CDR3: TGTGCCTCCGAGGGGGCCGGGGAGACCCAGTACTTC.

The CDR3 sequence: CASGVRGMGNSPLHF. DNA of the CDR3: TGTGCCAGCGGAGTCAGGGGAATGGGGAATTCACCCCTCCACTTT. The chain couples TRBV5-5 to TRBJ1-6; D perhaps matches TRBD1 (6 bases). Trimming stripped 7 bases from V and 7 bases from J, with 18 bases between. The CDR3 length is 15 residues. CDR1 is SGHKS and CDR2 is YYEKEE in the germline V gene (reference sequence). The entire variable domain, with the rest obtained from reference TRBV5-5 and TRBJ1-6, is as follows: DAGVTQSPTHLIKTRGQQVTLRCSPISGHKSVSWYQQVLGQGPQFIFQYYEKEERGRGNFPDRFSARQFPNYSSELNVNALLLGDSALYLCASGVRGMGNSPLHFGNGTRLTVT.

This chain links TRBV7-8 with TRBJ1-3; 7 bases are shared with TRBD1. Germline V gene lookup returns CDR1 SGHVS and CDR2 FQNEAQ. The V segment lost 3 bases and the J segment 0 bases; nucleotides outside the gene matches: 5. This CDR3 contains 16 residues. This chain's CDR3 is CASSFGRGSSGNTIYF. The CDR3 region has the DNA TGTGCCAGCAGCTTCGGCAGGGGGAGCTCTGGAAACACCATATATTTT. The full variable domain, completed using reference TRBV7-8 and TRBJ1-3, is GAGVSQSPRYKVAKRGQDVALRCDPISGHVSLFWYQQALGQGPEFLTYFQNEAQLDKSGLPSDRFFAERPEGSVSTLKIQRTQQEDSAVYLCASSFGRGSSGNTIYFGEGSWLTVV.

In DNA form, the CDR3 reads TGTGCCAGCTCACCGAGCGACAGTAGCAATCAGCCCCAGCATTTT. Its translation: CASSPSDSSNQPQHF. The genes are TRBV18 and TRBJ1-5; the D gene is possibly TRBD1 (5 bases). The V end lost 3 bases, the J end lost 0 bases, and 9 bases lay between the germline ends. Germline lookup yields CDR1 KGHSH and CDR2 LQKENI. This CDR3 spans 15 amino acids.

This chain links TRBV5-8 with TRBJ1-3; D is unclear. The V gene lost 5 bases and the J gene lost 0 bases, with 12 bases spanning the gap. CDR1 and CDR2 from the germline V gene are SGHTS and YDEGEE. The length of the CDR3 is 15 residues. CDR3 residues: CASSPRLTSGNTIYF. The CDR3 coding sequence is TGTGCCAGCAGTCCGCGACTTACCTCTGGAAACACCATATATTTT.

V gene TRBV28 combines with J gene TRBJ2-7; D might be TRBD2 (6 bases). This CDR3 region has 13 residues. Trimming stripped 6 bases from V and 3 bases from J, with 12 bases between. CDR1 MDHEN and CDR2 SYDVKM come from the germline V gene. The CDR3 reads CASRQYSGYEQYF. CDR3 nucleotide sequence: TGTGCCAGCAGACAATATAGCGGCTACGAGCAGTACTTC.

By share, this clone ranks as medium-sized. V is TRBV6-4 and J is TRBJ2-2; D ambiguous. From germline, CDR1 is MRHNA and CDR2 SNTAGT. The germline V and J ends were trimmed by 5 bases and 2 bases, with 6 bases remaining between them. The CDR3 has 13 residues. CDR3 protein: CASSTDNTGELFF. CDR3 DNA: TGTGCCAGCAGTACGGACAACACCGGGGAGCTGTTTTTT.

This clone occurred a few times. The chain recombines TRBV7-2 with TRBJ2-4; TRBD1 matches at 7 bases. From germline, CDR1 is SGHTA and CDR2 FQGNSA. This CDR3 is built from 13 residues. Trimming removed 4 bases from V and 6 bases from J; junction bases left unmatched: 3. The CDR3 spells CASSSGQSNIQYF. In DNA form, the CDR3 reads TGTGCCAGCAGCTCGGGACAGTCAAACATTCAGTACTTC.

The rearrangement uses TRBV30 and TRBJ2-7; D is perhaps TRBD1 or TRBD2 (6 bases each). In germline, CDR1 is GTSNPN, CDR2 SVGIG (reference sequence). Trimming removed 2 bases at V and 2 bases at J, with 13 bases between. This CDR3 contains 14 residues. The DNA for the CDR3 is TGTGCCTGGAGTATGTGGGGGGCAACCTACGAGCAGTACTTC. Protein sequence: CAWSMWGATYEQYF.

V is TRBV28 and J is TRBJ1-4, with a weak D call TRBD1 (5 bases). Germline assignment: CDR1 MDHEN and CDR2 SYDVKM. V was trimmed by 8 bases and J by 3 bases, leaving 25 bases between them. The CDR3 has 18 residues. This chain's CDR3 is CASCTMTGQGLANEKLFF. CDR3 coding DNA: TGTGCCAGCTGTACAATGACGGGCCAGGGTCTTGCTAATGAAAAACTGTTTTTT.

The rearrangement joins TRBV9 to TRBJ2-5; TRBD1 is a possible D gene (6 bases). The CDR3 runs 12 residues. V was cut by 3 bases and J by 13 bases, with 16 bases left in between. CDR1 and CDR2 from the germline V gene are SGDLS and YYNGEE. The CDR3 here is CASSAVDSARYF. CDR3 sequence (DNA): TGTGCCAGCAGCGCCGTGGACAGCGCAAGGTACTTC. Full variable domain (outside the CDR3, taken from reference TRBV9 and TRBJ2-5): DSGVTQTPKHLITATGQRVTLRCSPRSGDLSVYWYQQSLDQGLQFLIQYYNGEERAKGNILERFSAQQFPDLHSELNLSSLELGDSALYFCASSAVDSARYFGPGTRLLVL.

This chain links TRBV28 with TRBJ2-3; D perhaps matches TRBD2 (6 bases). The V gene lost 6 bases and the J gene lost 2 bases, with 12 bases spanning the gap. The germline CDR1 and CDR2 sequences are MDHEN and SYDVKM. The CDR3 sequence is 14 residues long. DNA for the CDR3: TGTGCCAGCAGCTCTATAGCGGTCACAGATACGCAGTATTTT. It codes for CASSSIAVTDTQYF.

This chain links TRBV10-3 with TRBJ2-6; D may correspond to TRBD1 or TRBD2 (6 bases each). Trimming left V 4 bases short and J 0 bases short, with 16 bases between. CDR3 length equals 18 residues. Germline V gene data show CDR1 as ENHRY and CDR2 as SYGVKD. Here the CDR3 reads CAISARARGVSGANVLTF. The CDR3 DNA follows: TGTGCCATCAGTGCTCGGGCTAGGGGGGTCTCTGGGGCCAACGTCCTGACTTTC.

This chain links TRBV27 with TRBJ2-5; 11 bases line up with TRBD2. The J segment lost 4 bases and the V segment lost 7 bases, leaving 8 bases of the junction unmatched. Per the germline V gene, CDR1 is MNHEY and CDR2 is SMNVEV (reference sequence). The CDR3 totals 15 residues. The DNA of the CDR3 is TGTGCCAGCACAGCCGGGACTAGCGGTTTAGAGACCCAGTACTTC. Translation: CASTAGTSGLETQYF.

The chain's CDR3 is CATSSPGQNQPQHF. The DNA for the CDR3 is TGTGCCACCAGTTCGCCGGGACAGAATCAGCCCCAGCATTTT. J is TRBJ1-5 and V is TRBV24-1; 7 nucleotides align to TRBD1. J lost 4 bases, V lost 6 bases, and 5 bases had no gene match. This CDR3 is built from 14 residues. Germline V gene lookup returns CDR1 KGHDR and CDR2 SFDVKD.

The rearrangement uses TRBV4-3 and TRBJ1-4; 9 bases are a match to TRBD1. The CDR3 contains 16 residues. Losses at the gene ends were 1 base for V and 8 bases for J; bases not matched to a gene: 8. CDR1 and CDR2 (germline): LGHNA, YSLEER. CDR3 bases: TGCGCCAGCAGCCAAGGTTTGCAGGACAGGGGCGAAAAACTGTTTTTT. Translating gives CASSQGLQDRGEKLFF.

CDR3 in DNA: TGTGCCAGCTCACCTCTGGACACTGAAGCTTTCTTT. The encoded protein is CASSPLDTEAFF. This chain connects TRBV18 to TRBJ1-1; D not certain. Trimming pared 3 bases from V and 3 bases from J, leaving 5 bases between. The germline CDR1 and CDR2 sequences are KGHSH and LQKENI. The CDR3 sequence is 12 residues long.

The gene calls are TRBV7-9 and TRBJ2-2; 9 positions match TRBD1. Germline trimming cut 6 bases from V and 3 bases from J; bases unmatched to any gene: 8. Germline CDR1 reads SEHNR; CDR2 reads FQNEAQ (reference sequence). The CDR3 loop spans 16 amino acids. The CDR3 sequence: CASSVQGQGYTGELFF. The CDR3 DNA reads TGTGCCAGCAGTGTCCAGGGACAGGGATACACCGGGGAGCTGTTTTTT. Using reference TRBV7-9 and TRBJ2-2 for the parts outside the CDR3, the full variable domain is DTGVSQNPRHKITKRGQNVTFRCDPISEHNRLYWYRQTLGQGPEFLTYFQNEAQLEKSRLLSDRFSAERPKGSFSTLEIQRTEQGDSAMYLCASSVQGQGYTGELFFGEGSRLTVL.

This chain's CDR3 is CASSEISGEQYF. CDR3 nucleotides: TGCGCCAGCAGTGAGATCTCCGGGGAGCAGTACTTC. The rearrangement uses TRBV10-2 and TRBJ2-7; D call uncertain. The CDR3 runs to 12 residues. The V and J ends lost 2 bases and 7 bases respectively, with 9 bases between them. Germline values: CDR1 WSHSY, CDR2 SAAADI.

V gene TRBV10-3 combines with J gene TRBJ1-2; TRBD1 aligns across 8 bases. V lost 5 bases and J lost 2; bases outside the gene matches: 13. Germline V CDR1 and CDR2: ENHRY, SYGVKD. The CDR3 runs 17 residues. The CDR3 loop is CAISRTGSRSMNYGYTF. CDR3 DNA: TGTGCCATCAGTCGGACAGGGTCCAGGTCGATGAACTATGGCTACACCTTC.

Note on this clone: This specimen includes other DNA sequences encoding the same CDR3. The chain links TRBV6-1 to TRBJ2-3; unclear D gene. CDR1 is MNHNS, CDR2 SASEGT, per germline. The CDR3 is 13 amino acids. Trimming removed 2 bases from V and 3 bases from J, with 6 bases in between. DNA of the CDR3: TGTGCCAGCAGTGAATCACAGACAGATACGCAGTATTTT. Amino acids: CASSESQTDTQYF.